This T cell receptor beta chain was sequenced in a study of cytomegalovirus exposure and HLA in healthy donors. Overall study results and limits: With later analysis, a missense DCLRE1C variant became linked to TCR beta V- and J-gene trimming. In an earlier analysis, most TCR beta V segments were productive about 90% or about 30% of the time. TCR beta sequences reportedly predicted the HLA-A and HLA-B alleles of most subjects accurately. Equally common other TCR beta chains were less clonally expanded than HLA-associated ones, a later analysis found.

The CDR3 has 15 amino acids. Per the germline V gene, CDR1 is MRHNA and CDR2 is SNTAGT. V was pared by 6 bases and J by 4 bases, with 18 bases between. In the PCR, 60 Vbeta and 13 Jbeta primers were used. TCRdb's table, derived via immunoSEQ multiplex PCR, lists solely in-frame clones and lacks some. The sample has roughly 110,000 clones, about 70% seen once. This clone turned up a few times. The antigen is undetermined. Sample: PBMCs. The V and J genes are TRBV6-4 and TRBJ1-1; tentative D call: TRBD1 (5 bases). This TCR came from a woman aged 25 to 39 in good health and CMV-seronegative. The CDR3: CASRPDGGLGTEAFF. CDR3 nucleotides: TGTGCCAGCAGACCCGACGGGGGGTTGGGCACTGAAGCTTTCTTT.